This T cell receptor (beta chain) was found in a study of patients and donors after allogeneic stem cell transplantation. CDR1 and CDR2 (germline): SGHTS, YDEGEE. CDR3 length: 15 residues. Trimming stripped 0 bases from V and 1 base from J, with 9 bases between. There are a few counts of this clonotype. TCRdb recomputed calls from the RT-PCR reads with MiXCR, one row per CDR3 protein. The data contain a few hundred thousand distinct CDR3 sequences, less than 15% of them singletons. Sequenced input: blood, either unsorted or a sorted T cell fraction (not recorded which). The rearrangement uses TRBV5-8 and TRBJ2-3, with D perhaps matching TRBD1 (5 bases). The receptor's source is a human donor who was either an allogeneic HSCT recipient or a stem cell or donor lymphocyte infusion donor (not recorded which). It is not recorded whose cells these are; they may come from a transplant donor. The CDR3 spells CASSLEVGGTDTQYF. In DNA form, the CDR3 reads TGTGCCAGCAGCTTGGAGGTAGGGGGCACAGATACGCAGTATTTT.